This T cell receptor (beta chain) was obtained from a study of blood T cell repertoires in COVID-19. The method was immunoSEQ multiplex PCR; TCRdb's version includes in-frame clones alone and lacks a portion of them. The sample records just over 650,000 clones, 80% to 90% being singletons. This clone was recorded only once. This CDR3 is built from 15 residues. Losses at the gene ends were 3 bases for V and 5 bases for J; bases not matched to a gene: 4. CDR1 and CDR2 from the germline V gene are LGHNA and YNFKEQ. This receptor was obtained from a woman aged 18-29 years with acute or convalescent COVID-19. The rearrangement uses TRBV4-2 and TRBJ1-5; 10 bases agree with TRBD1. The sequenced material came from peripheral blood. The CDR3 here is CASSQGQGQHQPQHF. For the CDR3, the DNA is TGTGCCAGCAGCCAGGGACAGGGGCAGCATCAGCCCCAGCATTTT.